Listed below are T cell receptor beta chains from one sample, sequenced in a study of shared clonotypes between healthy human individuals. The table came from immunoSEQ multiplex PCR; TCRdb's copy has only in-frame clones and leaves some out. The table records approximately 2.1 million clones, over 85% of them present only once. Sequencing was done on a sample of naive CD4+ T cells from PBMCs. The source of these receptors is a young man in good health. Some clones in this sample may be carry-over from other donors' samples. The CDR3 runs from the conserved cysteine through the conserved F or W. The order of the fields is V gene, D gene, CDR3 length, clone size, J gene, CDR3 protein, CDR3 DNA. A D gene is named only where the DNA matches it firmly. A clone size is listed for some rows: how often the clone was seen (once, few, many), or a class if it is expanded.

TRBV9	.	14	.	TRBJ2-7	CASSVGDTSYEQYF	TGTGCCAGCAGCGTGGGGGACACCTCCTACGAGCAGTACTTC
TRBV5-1	TRBD2	14	.	TRBJ2-5	CASSFSGREETQYF	TGCGCCAGCAGCTTTAGCGGGAGGGAAGAGACCCAGTACTTC
TRBV5-1	.	14	.	TRBJ2-3	CASSLPQSTDTQYF	TGCGCCAGCAGCTTGCCCCAGAGCACAGATACGCAGTATTTT
TRBV7-3	.	13	.	TRBJ1-1	CASSPQQNTEAFF	TGTGCCAGCAGCCCCCAACAGAACACTGAAGCTTTCTTT
TRBV14	.	17	.	TRBJ1-2	CASSQGPPGWGPYGYTF	TGTGCCAGCAGCCAAGGGCCCCCGGGGTGGGGTCCCTATGGCTACACCTTC
TRBV4-1	.	18	.	TRBJ1-4	CASSRLMPTQATNEKLFF	TGCGCCAGCAGCCGACTGATGCCCACACAGGCAACTAATGAAAAACTGTTTTTT
TRBV2	TRBD1	16	.	TRBJ2-6	CASSRTGRSGANVLTF	TGTGCCAGCAGTAGGACAGGCCGCTCTGGGGCCAACGTCCTGACTTTC
TRBV14	.	17	.	TRBJ1-4	CASSQDWEGVLSEKLFF	TGTGCCAGCAGCCAAGATTGGGAGGGGGTCTTAAGTGAAAAACTGTTTTTT
TRBV5-4	TRBD2	15	.	TRBJ2-1	CASSPASSGRNEQFF	TGTGCCAGCAGCCCTGCGAGTAGCGGGAGGAATGAGCAGTTCTTC
TRBV12-5	.	12	.	TRBJ1-1	CASGLTETEAFF	TGTGCTAGTGGTTTGACGGAGACTGAAGCTTTCTTT
TRBV27	.	14	.	TRBJ2-3	CASSLKVSTDTQYF	TGTGCCAGCAGTTTAAAGGTTAGCACAGATACGCAGTATTTT
TRBV5-1	.	14	.	TRBJ2-7	CASSLGPGSEEQYF	TGCGCCAGCAGCTTGGGCCCGGGGTCGGAGGAGCAGTACTTC
TRBV7-9	.	17	.	TRBJ2-5	CASSLGVGQQTRETQYF	TGTGCCAGCAGCTTAGGGGTTGGTCAGCAAACGAGGGAGACCCAGTACTTC
TRBV28	.	12	few	TRBJ1-2	CASSLSRYGYTF	TGTGCCAGCAGTTTATCCCGCTATGGCTACACCTTC
TRBV29-1	.	15	.	TRBJ2-7	CSVAPTGGPQEGQYF	TGCAGCGTTGCCCCAACGGGGGGCCCTCAAGAAGGGCAGTACTTC
TRBV7-9	.	13	.	TRBJ2-2	CASSRGNLGELFF	TGTGCCAGCAGCCGCGGTAACTTAGGGGAGCTGTTTTTT
TRBV27	.	17	.	TRBJ2-2	CASSRAGSFLSTGELFF	TGTGCCAGCAGTCGGGCAGGGTCGTTTCTTTCTACCGGGGAGCTGTTTTTT
TRBV10-3	.	12	.	TRBJ2-5	CATGTQQETQYF	TGTGCCACCGGGACCCAGCAAGAGACCCAGTACTTC
TRBV7-2	.	14	few	TRBJ2-3	CASSSRPFTDTQYF	TGTGCCAGCAGCTCACGACCGTTCACAGATACGCAGTATTTT
TRBV7-3	TRBD1	14	.	TRBJ1-1	CASSLGQGNTEAFF	TGTGCCAGCAGCCTGGGACAGGGTAACACTGAAGCTTTCTTT
TRBV4-1	.	17	.	TRBJ2-1	CASSQGAAGPVINEQFF	TGCGCCAGCAGCCAAGGGGCGGCGGGTCCGGTGATCAATGAGCAGTTCTTC
TRBV28	.	14	.	TRBJ1-2	CASRQNSGIYGYTF	TGTGCCAGCAGGCAAAATTCGGGTATCTATGGCTACACCTTC
TRBV25-1	TRBD1	18	.	TRBJ2-1	CASSELGGQGGTYNEQFF	TGTGCCAGCAGTGAATTAGGAGGACAGGGGGGTACCTACAATGAGCAGTTCTTC
TRBV2	.	11	.	TRBJ2-7	CASLSVSEQYF	TGTGCCAGCCTTTCGGTCTCCGAGCAGTACTTC
TRBV18	.	13	.	TRBJ1-1	CASSPSIGAEAFF	TGTGCCAGCTCACCTAGTATCGGGGCTGAAGCTTTCTTT
TRBV18	.	16	.	TRBJ1-2	CASSLRLNREEGGYTF	TGTGCCAGCTCACTCCGCTTGAACAGGGAGGAAGGTGGCTACACCTTC
TRBV6-1	TRBD2	19	.	TRBJ2-7	CASSEAQLAGESPTYEQYF	TGTGCCAGCAGTGAAGCGCAACTAGCGGGAGAGTCTCCTACCTACGAGCAGTACTTC
TRBV19	.	14	.	TRBJ2-7	CASSMGTSVHEQYF	TGTGCCAGTAGTATGGGGACGTCGGTCCACGAGCAGTACTTC
TRBV18	.	16	.	TRBJ2-2	CASSPGTGTETGELFF	TGTGCCAGCTCACCCGGGACCGGGACGGAAACCGGGGAGCTGTTTTTT
TRBV28	TRBD1	17	.	TRBJ2-2	CASTLDRESANTGELFF	TGTGCCAGCACCCTGGACAGGGAAAGTGCGAACACCGGGGAGCTGTTTTTT
TRBV7-9	.	14	few	TRBJ1-5	CASSLEGLGQPQHF	TGTGCCAGCAGCTTAGAGGGGTTAGGACAGCCCCAGCATTTT
TRBV19	.	14	.	TRBJ2-5	CASSMGPRGETQYF	TGTGCCAGTAGTATGGGCCCGCGGGGAGAGACCCAGTACTTC
TRBV5-1	.	14	.	TRBJ1-1	CASSPTTGNTEAFF	TGCGCCAGCAGCCCGACGACAGGGAACACTGAAGCTTTCTTT
TRBV5-4	TRBD2	16	.	TRBJ2-7	CASSSMTSGRAYEQYF	TGTGCCAGCAGTTCCATGACTAGCGGGAGGGCATACGAGCAGTACTTC
TRBV28	TRBD1	13	.	TRBJ1-1	CASSLEGAREAFF	TGTGCCAGCAGTTTAGAGGGGGCACGGGAAGCTTTCTTT
TRBV5-1	TRBD1	14	.	TRBJ2-7	CASSGTASSYEQYF	TGCGCCAGCAGCGGGACAGCATCCTCCTACGAGCAGTACTTC
TRBV18	TRBD2	17	.	TRBJ2-5	CASSSIQVAGGQETQYF	TGTGCCAGCTCATCGATACAGGTAGCGGGAGGCCAAGAGACCCAGTACTTC
TRBV29-1	.	12	.	TRBJ1-1	CSVLAGTSEAFF	TGCAGCGTATTGGCCGGGACCTCCGAGGCTTTCTTT
TRBV28	.	15	.	TRBJ1-1	CASSFLAGGNTEAFF	TGTGCCAGCAGTTTTCTGGCAGGTGGGAACACTGAAGCTTTCTTT
TRBV7-2	.	14	.	TRBJ1-5	CASSDIYSNQPQHF	TGTGCCAGTTCGGACATTTATAGCAATCAGCCCCAGCATTTT
TRBV28	.	15	.	TRBJ2-3	CASSPVGGTWDTQYF	TGTGCCAGCAGTCCCGTGGGGGGCACCTGGGATACGCAGTATTTT
TRBV25-1	.	15	.	TRBJ1-1	CASSEYKGWGTEAFF	TGTGCCAGCAGTGAATATAAGGGGTGGGGGACTGAAGCTTTCTTT
TRBV19	.	16	once	TRBJ1-1	CASSNRNRDRGTEAFF	TGTGCCAGTAGTAACCGGAACAGGGATCGAGGCACTGAAGCTTTCTTT
TRBV27	.	14	.	TRBJ2-7	CASSSYRELGEQYF	TGTGCCAGCAGTTCATACAGGGAACTAGGCGAGCAGTACTTC
TRBV18	.	13	.	TRBJ2-5	CASSLSAQETQYF	TGTGCCAGCTCACTTAGCGCCCAAGAGACCCAGTACTTC
TRBV4-1	TRBD2	18	.	TRBJ2-5	CASSQDPLAGGNRETQYF	TGCGCCAGCAGCCAAGATCCCCTAGCGGGAGGGAATCGAGAGACCCAGTACTTC
TRBV5-6	.	14	.	TRBJ2-7	CASSLAPTSYEQYF	TGTGCCAGCAGCTTGGCTCCAACCTCCTACGAGCAGTACTTC
TRBV19	TRBD2	14	.	TRBJ2-7	CASTPRAGGGEQYF	TGTGCCAGTACCCCTCGGGCGGGAGGGGGCGAGCAGTACTTC
TRBV15	.	14	.	TRBJ1-2	CATQRAVANYGYTF	TGTGCCACTCAGAGGGCGGTAGCTAACTATGGCTACACCTTC
TRBV2	.	14	.	TRBJ2-2	CASRPEMNTGELFF	TGTGCCAGCCGGCCGGAAATGAACACCGGGGAGCTGTTTTTT
TRBV5-1	.	15	.	TRBJ2-6	CASSLISSGANVLTF	TGCGCCAGCAGCTTGATCAGCTCTGGGGCCAACGTCCTGACTTTC